This T cell receptor beta chain was captured by sequencing in a study of OX40 agonist ivuxolimab in advanced cancers. About the study: The patients' treatment was ivuxolimab, an agonistic anti-OX40 (CD134) antibody. The study, taken as a whole, reports: Among patients with partial responses at 0.1-3.0 mg/kg, clonal expansion was among the lowest.

Germline lookup yields CDR1 KGHSH and CDR2 LQKENI. The CDR3 loop spans 15 amino acids. The V and J ends lost 1 base and 2 bases respectively, with 10 bases between them. As for this clone: Antigen specificity is unknown.

Some clones are missing from TCRdb's copy, which holds only in-frame ones; the method was immunoSEQ multiplex PCR. The data show approximately 97,000 clones, roughly 90% seen once. The V call is TRBV18, the J call TRBJ2-3; D is perhaps TRBD2 (6 bases). The sequenced sample was CD4+ or CD8+ T cells sorted from blood, obtained in a trial of the OX40 agonist ivuxolimab. The TCR sequence derives from an adult with an advanced solid tumor such as melanoma, head and neck, liver or kidney cancer. The CDR3 region has the DNA TGTGCCAGCTCACCACTCAGGGAGGACACAGATACGCAGTATTTT. Its translation: CASSPLREDTDTQYF. The complete variable domain, with remaining parts taken from reference TRBV18 and TRBJ2-3, reads NAGVMQNPRHLVRRRGQEARLRCSPMKGHSHVYWYRQLPEEGLKFMVYLQKENIIDESGMPKERFSAEFPKEGPSILRIQQVVRGDSAAYFCASSPLREDTDTQYFGPGTRLTVL.